The clone carrying this T cell receptor (beta chain) was picked up many times. Its target is unknown. TCRdb used MiXCR to reprocess the multiplex PCR reads, holding one entry per CDR3 protein. The sample records tens of thousands of distinct CDR3 sequences, 50% being singletons. This CDR3 region has 15 residues. The germline V gene has CDR1 MGHDK and CDR2 SYGVNS. Trimming shortened V by 4 bases and J by 2 bases, and 15 bases separated the two germline ends. This sample is part of a study of breast tumors, draining lymph nodes, adjacent tissues. The study's findings and limits: The lymph node origin of tumor T cells was framed as consistent with a hypothesis, not demonstrated.

The sample consisted of breast tumor tissue. The rearrangement joins TRBV25-1 to TRBJ2-7; D possibly corresponds to TRBD2 (5 bases). The source of this sequence is a female donor with breast cancer. Some clones in this sample may be carry-over from other donors' samples. Here the CDR3 DNA reads TGTGCCAGCAGTGGAGAGCGGAAAGGACCCTACGAGCAGTACTTC. Protein sequence: CASSGERKGPYEQYF.